This TCR beta chain was observed in a study of blood T cell repertoires in COVID-19. Adults between roughly 18 and 95 years of age took part from 24 US areas. Method: immunoSEQ multiplex PCR; TCRdb's copy keeps in-frame clones and lacks some. The sample records 200,000 to 250,000 clones, around 90% being singletons. Trimming took 6 bases from V and 0 from J; bases not matched to a gene: 8. The CDR3 sequence is 16 residues long. Germline V gene lookup returns CDR1 MDHEN and CDR2 SYDVKM. What was sequenced was PBMCs or T cells enriched from blood (not recorded which). J is TRBJ1-3 and V is TRBV28, with 7 bases fitting TRBD1. The receptor was derived from a woman between 50 and 59 years old with acute COVID-19. The CDR3 reads CASSEATGVSGNTIYF. For the CDR3, the DNA is TGTGCCAGCAGCGAAGCTACAGGGGTCTCTGGAAACACCATATATTTT.